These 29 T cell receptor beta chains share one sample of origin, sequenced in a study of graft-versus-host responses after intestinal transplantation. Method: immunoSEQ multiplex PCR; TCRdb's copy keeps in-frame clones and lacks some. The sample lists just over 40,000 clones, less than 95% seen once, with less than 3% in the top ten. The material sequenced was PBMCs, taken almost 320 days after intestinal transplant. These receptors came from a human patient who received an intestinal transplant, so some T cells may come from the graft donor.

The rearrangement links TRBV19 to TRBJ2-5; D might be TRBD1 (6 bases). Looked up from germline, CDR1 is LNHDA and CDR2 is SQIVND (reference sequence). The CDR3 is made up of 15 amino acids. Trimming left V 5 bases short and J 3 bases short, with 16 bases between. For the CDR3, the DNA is TGTGCCAGTAGTGGGGCACAGGGAAGGGAAGAGACCCAGTACTTC. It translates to CASSGAQGREETQYF.

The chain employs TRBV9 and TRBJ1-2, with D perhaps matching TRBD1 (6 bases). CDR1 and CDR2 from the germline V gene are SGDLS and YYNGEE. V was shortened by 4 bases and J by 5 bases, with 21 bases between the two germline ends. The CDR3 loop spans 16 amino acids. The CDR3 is CASSSKGEGAPYGYTF. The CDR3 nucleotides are TGTGCCAGCAGCTCAAAGGGGGAGGGAGCCCCTTATGGCTACACCTTC.

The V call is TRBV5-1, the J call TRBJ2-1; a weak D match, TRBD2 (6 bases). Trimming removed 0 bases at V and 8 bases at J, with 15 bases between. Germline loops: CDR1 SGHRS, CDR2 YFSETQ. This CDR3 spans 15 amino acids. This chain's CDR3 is CASSLGLVFDDEQFF. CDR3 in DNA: TGCGCCAGCAGCTTGGGACTAGTTTTTGACGATGAGCAGTTCTTC.

The CDR3 sequence: CSVEGTGRLNEQYF. The CDR3 nucleotides are TGCAGCGTTGAAGGGACAGGGAGGCTCAACGAGCAGTACTTC. V usage is TRBV29-1 and J usage is TRBJ2-5, with TRBD1 matching 8 bases. The end of the DNA aligns better with TRBJ2-7, so the J call may be wrong. Germline V gene lookup returns CDR1 SQVTM and CDR2 ANQGSEA. The CDR3 totals 14 residues.

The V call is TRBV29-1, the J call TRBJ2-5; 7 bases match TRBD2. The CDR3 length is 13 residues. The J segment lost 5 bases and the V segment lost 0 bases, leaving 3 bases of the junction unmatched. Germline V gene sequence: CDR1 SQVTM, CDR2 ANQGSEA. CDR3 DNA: TGCAGCGTTGAAGAGGTCGGGAGGGAGACCCAGTACTTC. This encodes CSVEEVGRETQYF.

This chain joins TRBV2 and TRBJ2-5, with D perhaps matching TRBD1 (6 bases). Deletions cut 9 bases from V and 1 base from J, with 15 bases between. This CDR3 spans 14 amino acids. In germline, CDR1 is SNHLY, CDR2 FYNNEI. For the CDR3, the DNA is TGTGCCAGTGTAAGACAGGCCACCCAAGAGACCCAGTACTTC. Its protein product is CASVRQATQETQYF.

The CDR3 region has the DNA TGTGCCATCGCCGGCCACAGCACAGATACGCAGTATTTT. Protein product: CAIAGHSTDTQYF. The chain carries TRBV10-3 and TRBJ2-3; no clear D. The germline V gene encodes CDR1 ENHRY and CDR2 SYGVKD. V was trimmed by 8 bases and J by 0 bases, leaving 9 bases between them. This CDR3 contains 13 residues.

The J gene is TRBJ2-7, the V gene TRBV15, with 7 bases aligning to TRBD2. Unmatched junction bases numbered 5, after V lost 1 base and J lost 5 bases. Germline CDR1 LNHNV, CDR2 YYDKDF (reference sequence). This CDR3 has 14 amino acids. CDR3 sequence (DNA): TGTGCCACCAGCAGAGGTGGACTAGAGAACGAGCAGTACTTC. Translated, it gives CATSRGGLENEQYF.

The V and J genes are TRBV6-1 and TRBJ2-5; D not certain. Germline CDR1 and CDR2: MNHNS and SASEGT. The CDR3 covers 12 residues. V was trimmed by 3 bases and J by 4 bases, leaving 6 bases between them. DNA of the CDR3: TGTGCCAGCAGTGACGTGGGAGAGACCCAGTACTTC. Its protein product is CASSDVGETQYF.

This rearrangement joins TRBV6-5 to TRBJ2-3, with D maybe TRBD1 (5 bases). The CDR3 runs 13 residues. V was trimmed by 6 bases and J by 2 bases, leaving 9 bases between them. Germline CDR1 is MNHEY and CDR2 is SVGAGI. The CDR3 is CASSSGHTDTQYF. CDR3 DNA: TGTGCCAGCAGCTCCGGACACACAGATACGCAGTATTTT.

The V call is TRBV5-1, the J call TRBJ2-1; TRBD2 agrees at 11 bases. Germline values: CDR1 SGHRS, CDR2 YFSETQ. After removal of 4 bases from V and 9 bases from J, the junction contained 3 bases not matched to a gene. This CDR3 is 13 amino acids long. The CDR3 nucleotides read TGCGCCAGCAGCCAAACTAGCGGGGGTGAGCAGTTCTTC. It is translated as CASSQTSGGEQFF.

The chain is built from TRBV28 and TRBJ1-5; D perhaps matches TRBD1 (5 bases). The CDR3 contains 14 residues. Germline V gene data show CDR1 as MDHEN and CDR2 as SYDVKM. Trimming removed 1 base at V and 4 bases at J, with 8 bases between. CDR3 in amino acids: CASSLLQGNQPQHF. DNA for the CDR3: TGTGCCAGCAGTTTATTGCAGGGTAATCAGCCCCAGCATTTT.

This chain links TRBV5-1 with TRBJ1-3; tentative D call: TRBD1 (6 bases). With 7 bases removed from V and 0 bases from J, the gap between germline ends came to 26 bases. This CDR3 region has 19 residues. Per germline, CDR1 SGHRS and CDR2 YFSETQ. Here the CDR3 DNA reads TGCGCCAGCGCGCGACGTCCCCGCCAAGACAGGAACTCTGGAAACACCATATATTTT. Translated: CASARRPRQDRNSGNTIYF.

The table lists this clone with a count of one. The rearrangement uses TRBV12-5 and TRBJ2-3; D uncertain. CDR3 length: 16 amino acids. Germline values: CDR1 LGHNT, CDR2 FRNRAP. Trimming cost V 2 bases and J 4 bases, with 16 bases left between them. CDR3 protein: CASGLSGLSPSDTQYF. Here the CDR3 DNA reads TGTGCTAGTGGTTTGTCGGGCCTATCGCCCTCAGATACGCAGTATTTT.

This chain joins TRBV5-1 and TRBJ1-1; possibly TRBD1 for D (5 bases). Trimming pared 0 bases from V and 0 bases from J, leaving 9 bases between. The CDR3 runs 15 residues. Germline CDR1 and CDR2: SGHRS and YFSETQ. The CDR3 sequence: CASSLAGIVNTEAFF. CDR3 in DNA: TGCGCCAGCAGCTTGGCAGGGATAGTGAACACTGAAGCTTTCTTT.

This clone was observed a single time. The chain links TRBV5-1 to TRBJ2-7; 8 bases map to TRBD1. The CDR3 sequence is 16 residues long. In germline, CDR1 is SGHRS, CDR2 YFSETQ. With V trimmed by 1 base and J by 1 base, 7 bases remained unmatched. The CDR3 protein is CASSLSGTGGSYEQYF. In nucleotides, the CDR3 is TGCGCCAGCAGCTTGTCCGGTACAGGGGGTTCCTACGAGCAGTACTTC.

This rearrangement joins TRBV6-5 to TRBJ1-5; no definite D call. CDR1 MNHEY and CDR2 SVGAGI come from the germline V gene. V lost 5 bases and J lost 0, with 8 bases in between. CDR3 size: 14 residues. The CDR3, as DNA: TGTGCCAGCAGTGTAGGTTATAGCAATCAGCCCCAGCATTTT. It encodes CASSVGYSNQPQHF.

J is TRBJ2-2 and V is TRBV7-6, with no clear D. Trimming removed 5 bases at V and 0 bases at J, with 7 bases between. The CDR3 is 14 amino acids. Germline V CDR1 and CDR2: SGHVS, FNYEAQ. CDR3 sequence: CASSPSTNTGELFF. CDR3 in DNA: TGTGCCAGCAGCCCCTCAACGAACACCGGGGAGCTGTTTTTT.

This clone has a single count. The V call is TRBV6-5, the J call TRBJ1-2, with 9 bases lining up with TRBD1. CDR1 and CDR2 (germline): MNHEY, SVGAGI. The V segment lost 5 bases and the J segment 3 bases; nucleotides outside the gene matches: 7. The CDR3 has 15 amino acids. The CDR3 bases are TGTGCCAGCAGTACAGGGGGCGTAGGGGACTATGGCTACACCTTC. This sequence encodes CASSTGGVGDYGYTF.

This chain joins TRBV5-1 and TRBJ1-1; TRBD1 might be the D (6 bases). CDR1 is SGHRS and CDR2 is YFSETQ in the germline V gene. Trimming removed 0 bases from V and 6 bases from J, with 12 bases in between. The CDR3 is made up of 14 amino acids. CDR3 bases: TGCGCCAGCAGCTTGGTAGTGGGGGCCCCTGAAGCTTTCTTT. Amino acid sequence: CASSLVVGAPEAFF. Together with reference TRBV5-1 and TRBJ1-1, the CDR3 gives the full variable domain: KAGVTQTPRYLIKTRGQQVTLSCSPISGHRSVSWYQQTPGQGLQFLFEYFSETQRNKGNFPGRFSGRQFSNSRSEMNVSTLELGDSALYLCASSLVVGAPEAFFGQGTRLTVV.

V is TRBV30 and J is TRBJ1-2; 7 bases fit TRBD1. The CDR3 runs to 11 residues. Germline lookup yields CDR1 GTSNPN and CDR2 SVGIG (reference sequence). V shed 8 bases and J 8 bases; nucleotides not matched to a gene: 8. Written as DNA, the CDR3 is TGTGCCAGGGACAGCATGAGCGGCTACACCTTC. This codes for CARDSMSGYTF.

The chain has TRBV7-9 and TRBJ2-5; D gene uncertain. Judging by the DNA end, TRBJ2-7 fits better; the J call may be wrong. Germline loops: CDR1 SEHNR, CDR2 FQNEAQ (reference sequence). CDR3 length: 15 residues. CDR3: CASSLPSVGYYEQYF. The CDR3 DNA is TGTGCCAGCAGCCTCCCATCGGTAGGATACTACGAGCAGTACTTC.

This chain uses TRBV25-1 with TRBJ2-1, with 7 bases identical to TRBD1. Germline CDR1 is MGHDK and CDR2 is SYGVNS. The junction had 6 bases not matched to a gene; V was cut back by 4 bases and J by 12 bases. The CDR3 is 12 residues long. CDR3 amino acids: CASSARQGRQFF. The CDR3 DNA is TGTGCCAGCAGTGCCCGACAGGGTAGGCAGTTCTTC.

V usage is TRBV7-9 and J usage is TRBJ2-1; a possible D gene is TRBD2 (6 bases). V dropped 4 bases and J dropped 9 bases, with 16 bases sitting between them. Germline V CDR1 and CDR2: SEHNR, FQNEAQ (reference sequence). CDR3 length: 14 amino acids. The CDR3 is CASSSSYQRAEQFF. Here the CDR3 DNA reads TGTGCCAGCAGCTCCTCTTACCAGCGGGCTGAGCAGTTCTTC.

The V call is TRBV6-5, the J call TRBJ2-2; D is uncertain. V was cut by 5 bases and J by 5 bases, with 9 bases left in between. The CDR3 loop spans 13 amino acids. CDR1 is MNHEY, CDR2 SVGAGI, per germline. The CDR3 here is CASSEVGTGELFF. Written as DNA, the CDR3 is TGTGCCAGCAGTGAAGTGGGGACCGGGGAGCTGTTTTTT.

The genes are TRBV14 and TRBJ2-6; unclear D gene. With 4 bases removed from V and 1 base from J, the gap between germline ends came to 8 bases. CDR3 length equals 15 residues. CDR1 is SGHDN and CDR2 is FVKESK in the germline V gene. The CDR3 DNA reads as TGTGCCAGCAGCCTTTCGATGTCTGGGGCCAACGTCCTGACTTTC. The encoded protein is CASSLSMSGANVLTF. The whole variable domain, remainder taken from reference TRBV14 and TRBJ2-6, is EAGVTQFPSHSVIEKGQTVTLRCDPISGHDNLYWYRRVMGKEIKFLLHFVKESKQDESGMPNNRFLAERTGGTYSTLKVQPAELEDSGVYFCASSLSMSGANVLTFGAGSRLTVL.

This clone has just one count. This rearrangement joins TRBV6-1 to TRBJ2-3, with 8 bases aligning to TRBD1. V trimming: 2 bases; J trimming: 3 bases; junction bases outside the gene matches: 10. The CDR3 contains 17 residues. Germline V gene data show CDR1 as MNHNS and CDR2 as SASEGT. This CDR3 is CASSETPTGVLTDTQYF. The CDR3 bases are TGTGCCAGCAGTGAAACCCCGACAGGGGTGCTGACAGATACGCAGTATTTT.

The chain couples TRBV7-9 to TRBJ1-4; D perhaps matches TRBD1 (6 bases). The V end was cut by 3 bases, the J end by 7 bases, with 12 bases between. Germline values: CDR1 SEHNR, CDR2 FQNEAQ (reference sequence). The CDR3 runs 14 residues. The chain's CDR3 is CASSLDRGGEKLFF. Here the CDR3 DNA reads TGTGCCAGCAGCTTGGACAGAGGAGGTGAAAAACTGTTTTTT.

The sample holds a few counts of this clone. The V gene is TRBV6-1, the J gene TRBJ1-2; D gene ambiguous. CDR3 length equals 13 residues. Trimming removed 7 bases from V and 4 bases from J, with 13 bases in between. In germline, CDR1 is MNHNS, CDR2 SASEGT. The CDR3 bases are TGTGCCAGCACCGAAAGGGCTTCCTATGGCTACACCTTC. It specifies CASTERASYGYTF.